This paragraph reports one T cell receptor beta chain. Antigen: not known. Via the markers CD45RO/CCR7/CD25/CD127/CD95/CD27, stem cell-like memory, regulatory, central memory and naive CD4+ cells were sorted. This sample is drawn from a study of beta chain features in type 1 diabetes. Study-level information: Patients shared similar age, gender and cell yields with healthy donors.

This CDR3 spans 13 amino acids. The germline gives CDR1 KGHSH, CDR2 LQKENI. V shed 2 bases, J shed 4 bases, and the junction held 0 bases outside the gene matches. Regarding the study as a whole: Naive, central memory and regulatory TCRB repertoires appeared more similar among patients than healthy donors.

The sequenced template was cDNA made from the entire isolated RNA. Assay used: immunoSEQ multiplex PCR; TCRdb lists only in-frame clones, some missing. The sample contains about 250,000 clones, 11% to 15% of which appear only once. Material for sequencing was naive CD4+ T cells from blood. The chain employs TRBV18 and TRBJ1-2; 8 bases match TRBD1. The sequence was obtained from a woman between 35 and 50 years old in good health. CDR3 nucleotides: TGTGCCAGCTCACCAGGGACAGGCTATGGCTACACCTTC. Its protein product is CASSPGTGYGYTF.